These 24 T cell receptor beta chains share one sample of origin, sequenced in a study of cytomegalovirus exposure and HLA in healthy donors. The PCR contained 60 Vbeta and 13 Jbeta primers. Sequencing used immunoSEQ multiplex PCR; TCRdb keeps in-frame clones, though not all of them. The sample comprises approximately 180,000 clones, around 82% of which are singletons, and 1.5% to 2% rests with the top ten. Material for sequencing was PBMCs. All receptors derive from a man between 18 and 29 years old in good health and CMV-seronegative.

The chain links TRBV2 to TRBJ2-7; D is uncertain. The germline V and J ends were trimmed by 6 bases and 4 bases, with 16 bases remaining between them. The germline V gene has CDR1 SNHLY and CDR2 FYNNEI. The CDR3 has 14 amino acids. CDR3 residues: CASRGTGLIYEQYF. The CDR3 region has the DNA TGTGCCAGCAGAGGAACGGGTCTTATATACGAGCAGTACTTC.

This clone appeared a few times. The CDR3 nucleotides are TGTGCCAGCAGCCCAAGGACAGGGACGTCCTACAATGAGCAGTTCTTC. Translated: CASSPRTGTSYNEQFF. The gene calls are TRBV9 and TRBJ2-1, with TRBD1 matching over 8 bases. V dropped 4 bases and J dropped 1; count of bases not matched to a gene: 7. This CDR3 spans 16 amino acids. The germline V gene encodes CDR1 SGDLS and CDR2 YYNGEE.

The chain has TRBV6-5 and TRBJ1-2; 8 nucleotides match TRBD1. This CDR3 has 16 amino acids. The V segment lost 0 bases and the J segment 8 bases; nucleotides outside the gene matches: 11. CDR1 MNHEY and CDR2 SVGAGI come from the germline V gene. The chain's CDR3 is CASSYSIGTGLGGYTF. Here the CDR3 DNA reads TGTGCCAGCAGTTACTCGATCGGGACAGGTTTGGGGGGCTACACCTTC.

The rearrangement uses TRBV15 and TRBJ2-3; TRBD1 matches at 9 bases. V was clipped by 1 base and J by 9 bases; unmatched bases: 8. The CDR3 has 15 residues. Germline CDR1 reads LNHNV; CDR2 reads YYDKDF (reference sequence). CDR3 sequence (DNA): TGTGCCACCAGCAGAGTCGGGACAGGGACAGGGACGCAGTATTTT. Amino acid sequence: CATSRVGTGTGTQYF.

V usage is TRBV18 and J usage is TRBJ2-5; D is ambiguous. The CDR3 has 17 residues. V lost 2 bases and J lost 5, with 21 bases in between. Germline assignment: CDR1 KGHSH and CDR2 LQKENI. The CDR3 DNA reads TGTGCCAGCTCACCAACGGTGACAAAGGTGCTGTCGGAGACCCAGTACTTC. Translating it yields CASSPTVTKVLSETQYF.

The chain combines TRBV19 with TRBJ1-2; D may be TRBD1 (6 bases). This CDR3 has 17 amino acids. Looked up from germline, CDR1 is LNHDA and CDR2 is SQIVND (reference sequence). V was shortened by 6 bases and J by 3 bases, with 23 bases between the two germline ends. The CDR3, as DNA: TGTGCCAGTAGCCCAAAGGGGTTACAGGGAACTGACTATGGCTACACCTTC. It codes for CASSPKGLQGTDYGYTF.

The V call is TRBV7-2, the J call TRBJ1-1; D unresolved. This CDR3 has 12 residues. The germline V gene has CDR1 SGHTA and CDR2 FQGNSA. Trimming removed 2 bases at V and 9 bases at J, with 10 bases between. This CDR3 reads CASSLNWPQAFF. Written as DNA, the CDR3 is TGTGCCAGCAGCTTAAATTGGCCCCAAGCTTTCTTT.

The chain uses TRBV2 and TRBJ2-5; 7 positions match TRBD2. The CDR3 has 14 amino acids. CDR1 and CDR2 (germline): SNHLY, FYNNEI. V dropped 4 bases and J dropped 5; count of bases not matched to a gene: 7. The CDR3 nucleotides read TGTGCCAGCAGTGTATTGGGAGGGGAGGAGACCCAGTACTTC. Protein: CASSVLGGEETQYF.

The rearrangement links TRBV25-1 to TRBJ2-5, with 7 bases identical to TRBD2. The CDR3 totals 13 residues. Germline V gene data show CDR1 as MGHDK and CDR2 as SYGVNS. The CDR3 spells CAQRAGVQETQYF. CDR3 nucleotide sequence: TGTGCTCAGAGGGCGGGGGTTCAAGAGACCCAGTACTTC.

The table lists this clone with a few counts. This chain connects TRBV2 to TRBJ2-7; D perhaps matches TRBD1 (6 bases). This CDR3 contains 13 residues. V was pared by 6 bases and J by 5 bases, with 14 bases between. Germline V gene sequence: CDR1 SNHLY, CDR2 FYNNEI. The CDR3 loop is CASRKQGVNEQYF. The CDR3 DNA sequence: TGTGCCAGCAGGAAACAGGGTGTTAACGAGCAGTACTTC.

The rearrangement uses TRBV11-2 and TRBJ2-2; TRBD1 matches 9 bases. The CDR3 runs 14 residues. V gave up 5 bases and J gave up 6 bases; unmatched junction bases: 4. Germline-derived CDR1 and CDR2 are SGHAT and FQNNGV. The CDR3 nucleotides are TGTGCCAGCAGCCTGCACAGGGGGCCCGGGGAGCTGTTTTTT. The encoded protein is CASSLHRGPGELFF.

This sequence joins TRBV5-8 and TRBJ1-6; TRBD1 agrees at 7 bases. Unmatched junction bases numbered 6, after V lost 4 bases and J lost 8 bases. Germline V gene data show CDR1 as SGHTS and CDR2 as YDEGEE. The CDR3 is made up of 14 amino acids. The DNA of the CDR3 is TGTGCCAGCAGCGAGGGACAGTCGGATTCACCCCTCCACTTT. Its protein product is CASSEGQSDSPLHF.

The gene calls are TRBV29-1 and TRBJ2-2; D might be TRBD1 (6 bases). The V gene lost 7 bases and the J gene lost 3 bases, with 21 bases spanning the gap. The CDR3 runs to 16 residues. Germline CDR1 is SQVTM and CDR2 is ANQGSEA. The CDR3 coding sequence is TGCAGCGCATACCGGGACAAGCAACGACACACCGGGGAGCTGTTTTTT. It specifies CSAYRDKQRHTGELFF.

Here the CDR3 DNA reads TGTGCCAGTAGTATCTTCGGGGATAGGGATCAGCCCCAGCATTTT. As protein: CASSIFGDRDQPQHF. The V call is TRBV19, the J call TRBJ1-5, with D unclear. V was shortened by 3 bases and J by 5 bases, with 14 bases between the two germline ends. Germline V gives CDR1 LNHDA, CDR2 SQIVND (reference sequence). CDR3 length: 15 amino acids. Full variable domain (missing parts from reference TRBV19 and TRBJ1-5): DGGITQSPKYLFRKEGQNVTLSCEQNLNHDAMYWYRQDPGQGLRLIYYSQIVNDFQKGDIAEGYSVSREKKESFPLTVTSAQKNPTAFYLCASSIFGDRDQPQHFGDGTRLSIL.

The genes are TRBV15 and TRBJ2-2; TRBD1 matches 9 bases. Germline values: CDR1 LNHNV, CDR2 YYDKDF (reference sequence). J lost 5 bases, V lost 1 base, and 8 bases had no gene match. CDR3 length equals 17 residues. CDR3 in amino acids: CATSRAHGTGRTGELFF. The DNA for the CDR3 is TGTGCCACCAGCAGAGCCCACGGGACAGGGCGAACCGGGGAGCTGTTTTTT.

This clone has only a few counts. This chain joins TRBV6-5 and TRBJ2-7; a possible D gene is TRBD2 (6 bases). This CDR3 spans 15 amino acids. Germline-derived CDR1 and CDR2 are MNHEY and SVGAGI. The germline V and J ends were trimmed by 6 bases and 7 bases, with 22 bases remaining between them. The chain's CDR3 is CASSRPAGPSGEQYF. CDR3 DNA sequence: TGTGCCAGCAGCCGCCCAGCGGGTCCCTCGGGGGAGCAGTACTTC.

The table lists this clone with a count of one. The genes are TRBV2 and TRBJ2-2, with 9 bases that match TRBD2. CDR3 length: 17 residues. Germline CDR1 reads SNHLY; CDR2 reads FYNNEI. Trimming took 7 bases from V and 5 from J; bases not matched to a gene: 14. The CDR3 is CASISPAGGRFTGELFF. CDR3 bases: TGTGCCAGCATAAGTCCAGCGGGAGGACGGTTTACCGGGGAGCTGTTTTTT.

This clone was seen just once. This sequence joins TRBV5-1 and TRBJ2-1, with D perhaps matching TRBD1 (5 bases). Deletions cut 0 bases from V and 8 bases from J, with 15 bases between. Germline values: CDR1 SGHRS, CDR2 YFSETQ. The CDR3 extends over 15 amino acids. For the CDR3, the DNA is TGCGCCAGCAGCTTGGGCACATCAGGGAAGGATGAGCAGTTCTTC. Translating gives CASSLGTSGKDEQFF.

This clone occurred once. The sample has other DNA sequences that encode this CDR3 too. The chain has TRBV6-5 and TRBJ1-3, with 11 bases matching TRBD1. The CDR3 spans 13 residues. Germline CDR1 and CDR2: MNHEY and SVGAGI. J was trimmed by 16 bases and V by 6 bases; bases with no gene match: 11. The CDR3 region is CASRNHSRDRGYF. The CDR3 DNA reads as TGTGCCAGCAGGAACCACTCTCGGGACAGGGGGTATTTT.

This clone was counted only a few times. CDR3 region: CASSVEGLVGFGETQYF. In DNA, the CDR3 is TGTGCCAGCAGCGTAGAAGGACTAGTAGGGTTTGGGGAGACCCAGTACTTC. V usage is TRBV9 and J usage is TRBJ2-5, with 7 bases identical to TRBD2. Looked up from germline, CDR1 is SGDLS and CDR2 is YYNGEE. Trimming took 0 bases from V and 5 from J; bases not matched to a gene: 13. The CDR3 is made up of 17 amino acids.

CDR3 in amino acids: CAISEGTGLNSPLHF. Written as DNA, the CDR3 is TGTGCCATCAGTGAAGGGACAGGTCTTAATTCACCCCTCCACTTT. The chain is built from TRBV10-3 and TRBJ1-6, with 8 bases matching TRBD1. Per germline, CDR1 ENHRY and CDR2 SYGVKD. The CDR3 has 15 residues. V was clipped by 3 bases and J by 6 bases; unmatched bases: 4.

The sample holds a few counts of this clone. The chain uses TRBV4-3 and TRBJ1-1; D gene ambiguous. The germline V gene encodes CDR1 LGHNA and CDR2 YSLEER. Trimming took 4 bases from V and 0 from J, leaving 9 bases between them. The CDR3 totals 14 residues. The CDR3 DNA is TGCGCCAGCAGCCCACAGATCATGAACACTGAAGCTTTCTTT. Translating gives CASSPQIMNTEAFF.

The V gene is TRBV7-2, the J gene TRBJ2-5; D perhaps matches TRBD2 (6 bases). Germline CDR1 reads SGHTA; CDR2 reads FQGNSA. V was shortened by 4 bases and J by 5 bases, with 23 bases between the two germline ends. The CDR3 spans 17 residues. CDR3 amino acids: CASSSQTSSTGLETQYF. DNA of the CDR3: TGTGCCAGCAGCTCCCAGACTAGTTCGACGGGATTGGAGACCCAGTACTTC.

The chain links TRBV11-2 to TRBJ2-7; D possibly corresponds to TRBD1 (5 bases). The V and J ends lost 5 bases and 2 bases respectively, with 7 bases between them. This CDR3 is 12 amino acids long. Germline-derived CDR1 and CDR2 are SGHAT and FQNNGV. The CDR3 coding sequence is TGTGCCAGCAGCCGACAGCCCTACGAGCAGTACTTC. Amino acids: CASSRQPYEQYF. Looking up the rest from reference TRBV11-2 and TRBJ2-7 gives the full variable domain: EAGVAQSPRYKIIEKRQSVAFWCNPISGHATLYWYQQILGQGPKLLIQFQNNGVVDDSQLPKDRFSAERLKGVDSTLKIQPAKLEDSAVYLCASSRQPYEQYFGPGTRLTVT.